This TCR beta chain was recorded in a study of cytomegalovirus exposure and HLA in healthy donors. Overall study: Prior work identified under 130 million unique TCR beta sequences in some 200 million T cells. Whole-study results and caveats: Some V segments, TRBV6-2 and TRBV6-3 among them, were indistinguishable and were therefore excluded. Presence/absence analyses assumed roughly uniform sequencing depth across donors, which may not hold. Rarity held for most TCR sequences, but there were some public TCRs that occurred in many donors.

PCR primers comprised 60 Vbeta and 13 Jbeta primers. Profiled with immunoSEQ multiplex PCR; TCRdb holds only in-frame clones, not every one. The data hold about 120,000 clones, with 77% observed a single time. Turning to this clone: Its antigen is not identified.

V shed 4 bases, J shed 2 bases, and the junction held 3 bases outside the gene matches. The CDR3 consists of 17 residues. Per the germline V gene, CDR1 is LNHDA and CDR2 is SQIVND (reference sequence). Sequenced sample: PBMCs. This sequence was found in a man younger than 30 in good health and CMV-seropositive. This sequence joins TRBV19 and TRBJ2-6, with 12 bases identical to TRBD1. CDR3 sequence (DNA): TGTGCCAGTAGTAACCGGGACAGGGGGCCTGGGGCCAACGTCCTGACTTTC. Its translation is CASSNRDRGPGANVLTF.